Listed below are T cell receptor beta chains from one sample, sequenced in a study of blood T cell repertoires in COVID-19. Method: immunoSEQ multiplex PCR; TCRdb's copy keeps in-frame clones and lacks some. The table lists about 80,000 clones, around 83% of them singletons. Sequenced input: peripheral blood. These receptor sequences come from a man aged 45-65 years with acute or convalescent COVID-19. Each CDR3 is given with its conserved first and last residue. D genes are given only for firm matches. Part of the rows lack a size; the others show once, few, many or a class for expanded clones.

NA TRBD2 TRBJ2-4 TRBV6-6 TGTGCCAGCAGCGGGACTAGCGGGAGTTACATTCAGTACTTC CASSGTSGSYIQYF
NA TRBD2 TRBJ2-5 TRBV3-1/TRBV3-2 TGTGCCAGCAGCCAAGATCCTGATCTAGCGGGGGGGGCGGAGACCCAGTACTTC CASSQDPDLAGGAETQYF
once TRBD1 TRBJ1-1 TRBV5-8 TGTGCCAGCAGCCTCCGGGACAGGGGTGAAGCTTTCTTT CASSLRDRGEAFF
NA NA TRBJ1-4 TRBV7-9 TGTGCCAGCAGCACGGGTCGGGGGGCTGAAAAACTGTTTTTT CASSTGRGAEKLFF
NA TRBD1 TRBJ1-5 TRBV28 TGTGCCAGCACCTCCGGGACAGGGGGATGGAGCAATCAGCCCCAGCATTTT CASTSGTGGWSNQPQHF
NA TRBD1 TRBJ1-2 TRBV24-1 TGTGCCACCAGTGACTTGGACAGGGCAGGTGGCTACACCTTC CATSDLDRAGGYTF
NA NA TRBJ1-1 TRBV5-1 TGCGCCAGCAGCTTGTTAGTAATGAACACTGAAGCTTTCTTT CASSLLVMNTEAFF
NA TRBD1 TRBJ1-4 TRBV18 TGTGCCAGCTCACCAACAAACAGGGGCGGTGAAAAACTGTTTTTT CASSPTNRGGEKLFF
NA NA TRBJ2-7 TRBV11-3 TGTGCCAGCAGCTTTTCAGGGGCATCCTACGAGCAGTACTTC CASSFSGASYEQYF
NA TRBD1 TRBJ2-7 TRBV19 TGTGCCAGTACCACGGACAGGAGCTCCTACGAGCAGTACTTC CASTTDRSSYEQYF
NA TRBD2 TRBJ2-3 TRBV18 TGTGCCAGCTCAGAAAGCGGGGGCAGCACAGATACGCAGTATTTT CASSESGGSTDTQYF
NA TRBD2 TRBJ2-2 TRBV27 TGTGCTACCTCGAGGCGGGAGGGCTACACCGGGGAGCTGTTTTTT CATSRREGYTGELFF
NA NA TRBJ1-1 TRBV6-6 TGTGCCAGCAGCCCCTCGGGCTGGGGGCGAACCACTGAAGCTTTCTTT CASSPSGWGRTTEAFF
NA NA TRBJ2-5 TRBV10-3 TGTGCCATCAGTGAGTCAAGGTTGCGCGGCCAAGAGACCCAGTACTTC CAISESRLRGQETQYF
NA NA TRBJ1-1 TRBV5-6 TGTGCCAGCAGCTCAGGGTTGAACACTGAAGCTTTCTTT CASSSGLNTEAFF
NA NA TRBJ1-1 TRBV3-1/TRBV3-2 TGTGCCAGCACCCCTCTGTCTGACACTGAAGCTTTCTTT CASTPLSDTEAFF
NA TRBD2 TRBJ2-2 TRBV4-3 TGCGCCAGCAGCCGCCGTCTAGCGGTCCACCGGGAGCTGTTTTTT CASSRRLAVHRELFF
NA NA TRBJ1-2 TRBV28 TGTGCCAGCAGTTTGAGAGGGGGTCGCTATGGCTACACCTTC CASSLRGGRYGYTF
NA TRBD2 TRBJ2-1 TRBV30 TGTGCCTGGGAACTAGCGGGGGTCAATGAGCAGTTCTTC CAWELAGVNEQFF
NA NA TRBJ2-5 TRBV5-6 TGTGCCAGCAGCCTTCAGGAGACCCAGTACTTC CASSLQETQYF
once TRBD1 TRBJ2-1 TRBV18 TGTGCCAGCTCACTATGGACAGGCCTCGAGAACAATGAGCAGTTCTTC CASSLWTGLENNEQFF
NA NA TRBJ2-1 TRBV3-1/TRBV3-2 TGTGCCAGCAGCCAACAACCCAGGCCTGAGCAGTTCTTC CASSQQPRPEQFF
NA NA TRBJ2-7 TRBV11-2 TGTGCCAGCACCGAATGGGGAGATTCCTACGAGCAGTACTTC CASTEWGDSYEQYF
NA TRBD1 TRBJ2-3 TRBV24-1 TGTGCCACCCATCCTCCGAAAGGGGGCCTGGTCGAAGATACGCAGTATTTT CATHPPKGGLVEDTQYF
NA TRBD2 TRBJ2-1 TRBV10-2 TGCGCCAGCAGGCCAGCGGGGGGGCTTCGTGAGCAGTTCTTC CASRPAGGLREQFF
NA NA TRBJ2-7 TRBV7-2 TGTGCCAGCAGCTTAGCCTCGGGCTCCTACGAGCAGTACTTC CASSLASGSYEQYF
NA NA TRBJ2-5 TRBV7-2 TGTGCCAGCAGACGGCGGGGGCTGAACCAAGAGACCCAGTACTTC CASRRRGLNQETQYF
NA TRBD1 TRBJ2-6 TRBV10-3 TGTGCCATCAGTGCCCTGGGACAGGGCTCCGGGGCCAACGTCCTGACTTTC CAISALGQGSGANVLTF
NA TRBD2 TRBJ2-1 TRBV15 TGTGCCACCAGCAGAGATAGAACTAGCGGGAGGCGGAATGAGCAGTTCTTC CATSRDRTSGRRNEQFF
NA NA TRBJ1-6 TRBV19 TGTGCCAGTAAGACCGACAGTTATAATTCACCCCTCCACTTT CASKTDSYNSPLHF
NA NA TRBJ2-1 TRBV5-1 TGCGCCAGCAGCGTTGGCGGGTTTTCCTACAATGAGCAGTTCTTC CASSVGGFSYNEQFF
NA TRBD2 TRBJ2-1 TRBV29-1 TGCAGCGCCCTAGCGGGGGGGGTGGATGAGCAGTTCTTC CSALAGGVDEQFF
NA NA TRBJ2-2 TRBV27 TGTGCCAGCAGTTTGGGCCCCACGAACACCGGGGAGCTGTTTTTT CASSLGPTNTGELFF
NA TRBD2 TRBJ2-7 TRBV7-2 TGTGCCAGCAGTTCTAGGACTAGCGGAGAGCAGTACTTC CASSSRTSGEQYF
once TRBD1 TRBJ2-3 TRBV18 TGTGCCAGCTCACCACTCACACAGGGGGCAACAGATACGCAGTATTTT CASSPLTQGATDTQYF
NA TRBD1 TRBJ2-2 TRBV27 TGTGCCAGCAGTTTACAGGGGGCCTATACCGGGGAGCTGTTTTTT CASSLQGAYTGELFF
NA NA TRBJ2-7 TRBV5-5 TGTGCCAGCAGCTTGGGTTCTAGCGACGAGCAGTACTTC CASSLGSSDEQYF
NA TRBD1 TRBJ2-1 TRBV18 TGTGCCAGCCACAGGGACAGGGCGGGGAATGAGCAGTTCTTC CASHRDRAGNEQFF
NA NA TRBJ1-5 TRBV4-1 TGCGCCAGCAGCCAAGAAAGAGATCAGCCCCAGCATTTT CASSQERDQPQHF
NA NA TRBJ1-6 TRBV11-2 TGTGCCAGCAGCACTACCTTGGGGGGTCGGTCCTATAATTCACCCCTCCACTTT CASSTTLGGRSYNSPLHF
NA NA TRBJ1-2 TRBV27 TGTGCCAGCAGTTTTAACCTAAACTATGGCTACACCTTC CASSFNLNYGYTF
NA NA TRBJ2-7 TRBV6-2/TRBV6-3 TGTGCCAGCAGTCTACGACCGCAGGGTTCTGGGGAGCAGTACTTC CASSLRPQGSGEQYF
once NA TRBJ1-6 TRBV5-1 TGCGCCAGCAGCTTGGGTTTAGGCTCCGGGGATTCACCCCTCCACTTT CASSLGLGSGDSPLHF
NA NA TRBJ2-5 TRBV7-3 TGTGCCAGCAGCTTAGGGGCCCGTGAGACCCAGTACTTC CASSLGARETQYF
NA NA TRBJ1-1 TRBV27 TGTGCCAGCAGTTACTGGGCTTCAACTGAAGCTTTCTTT CASSYWASTEAFF
few NA TRBJ2-3 TRBV5-1 TGCGCCAGCAGCTTGGCAGGCACAGATACGCAGTATTTT CASSLAGTDTQYF
NA TRBD1 TRBJ1-4 TRBV6-1 TGTGCCAGCAGTGAGGGACAGGGTAATGAAAAACTGTTTTTT CASSEGQGNEKLFF
NA TRBD1 TRBJ2-2 TRBV5-4 TGTGCCAGCAGCCGAGGGGGCGTCGGGCCCGGGGAGCTGTTTTTT CASSRGGVGPGELFF
few TRBD2 TRBJ2-5 TRBV5-5 TGTGCCAGCAGCTTGGGACTAGCGGGGGTACAAGAGACCCAGTACTTC CASSLGLAGVQETQYF
NA NA TRBJ2-1 TRBV6-2/TRBV6-3 TGTGCCAGCAGTTCCGTTAACTCCTACAATGAGCAGTTCTTC CASSSVNSYNEQFF
NA TRBD2 TRBJ2-1 TRBV5-6 TGTGCCAGCAGCTCCAGACTAGCGGGCAACAATGAGCAGTTCTTC CASSSRLAGNNEQFF
NA NA TRBJ1-5 TRBV4-1 TGCGCCAGCAGCCAAGACGGGACAACTAGCAATCAGCCCCAGCATTTT CASSQDGTTSNQPQHF
NA TRBD1 TRBJ2-4 TRBV7-9 TGTGCCAGCAGCTTAGGGACAGGGATCAAAAACATTCAGTACTTC CASSLGTGIKNIQYF
NA NA TRBJ2-1 TRBV7-9 TGTGCCAGCAGCCTGATAGGCGGGCTAGCGTGGGCCAATGAGCAGTTCTTC CASSLIGGLAWANEQFF